This TCR beta chain was identified in a study of blood T cell repertoires in COVID-19 (dated by TCRdb to the early 2020s). Some background on the complete study: Samples from collaborators originated in the United States, Italy and Spain and spanned both the acute and convalescent phases of COVID-19. The prospective study material was composed of cDNA or gDNA derived from T cells, B-cell-depleted T cells, or PBMCs. Deeply sampled blood TCRbeta repertoires from subjects exposed to, actively infected with, or recovered from COVID-19 were included in the dataset. The repertoires were released in a freely available public database intended as a resource for research on the immune response to SARS-CoV-2. Samples came from the ongoing ImmuneRACE study (first 160 participants) plus 1,254 subjects from 6 global collaborators. The sample metadata nearly always contained a de-identified subject ID, COVID-19 status, age in years and sex. HLA class I and class II types, where available, came from metadata supplied by the sample provider rather than from assay-based typing.

Each collaborating institution followed its own protocols to collect whole blood in K2EDTA tubes. For TCRbeta analysis, collaborators shipped samples in one of three forms: frozen whole blood, isolated PBMCs, or DNA extracted from either of those sample types. Findings and caveats that apply to the study as a whole: The amount of clinical and demographic metadata varied by source and participant and was provided uncurated.

The immunoSEQ Assay, a bias-controlled multiplex PCR, was used to amplify TCRbeta CDR3 regions from genomic DNA. Turning to the authors' computational methods: Nucleated cell counts per sample were estimated from amplification of reference gene primers within the assay. Sequence reads were collapsed and filtered to measure the absolute abundance of every unique TCRbeta CDR3 rearrangement. For each sample, productive Simpson clonality was calculated as the square root of Simpson's diversity index across productive rearrangements. What TCRdb holds here is the immuneACCESS table cut down to in-frame rearrangements. Part of the clones is not present; checked against another copy, under half of the missing clones reflect an unresolved V gene, and the others are unexplained. That table is the source of V, J and clone size, and D and trimming were worked out from the DNA. The sample yields under 85,000 clones; approximately 88% were counted once. Together, the top ten hold 7% to 8% of the sample.

Counted from cysteine to phenylalanine, this CDR3 has 17 amino acids. Solely the CDR3 DNA is kept, with 51 bases framed from the first base. Based on the germline V gene, the CDR1 and CDR2 sequences are SGHNT and YENEEA. Trimming accounts for 1 base at V and 1 base at J, while the number of junction bases matched to no gene is 4. A word on this clone: Its antigen target is currently unknown. No base-level quality is on record; no much larger clone is a single base apart.

Sequenced sample: peripheral blood. The chain uses TRBV11-3 and TRBJ2-1; 10 bases in the middle match TRBD1. This clonotype was obtained from a man in his 70s with acute or convalescent COVID-19. In nucleotide form, the sequence is TGTGCCAGCAGCTTAGCGCGGGACAGGGGTTCCTACAATGAGCAGTTCTTC. It specifies CASSLARDRGSYNEQFF.